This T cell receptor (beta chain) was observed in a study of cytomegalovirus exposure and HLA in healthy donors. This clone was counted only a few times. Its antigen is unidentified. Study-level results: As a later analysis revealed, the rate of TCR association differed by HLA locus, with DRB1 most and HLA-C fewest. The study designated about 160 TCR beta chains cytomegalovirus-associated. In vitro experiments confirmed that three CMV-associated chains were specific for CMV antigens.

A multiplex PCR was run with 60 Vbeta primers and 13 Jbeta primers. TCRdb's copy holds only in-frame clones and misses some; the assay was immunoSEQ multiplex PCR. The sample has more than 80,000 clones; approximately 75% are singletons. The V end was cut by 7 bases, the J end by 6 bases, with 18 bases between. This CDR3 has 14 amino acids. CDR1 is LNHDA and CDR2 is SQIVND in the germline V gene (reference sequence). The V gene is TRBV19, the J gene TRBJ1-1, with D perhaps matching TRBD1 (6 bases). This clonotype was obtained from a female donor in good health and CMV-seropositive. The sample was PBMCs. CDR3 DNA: TGTGCCAGTATGGTCGGGACAATGGGGTCTGAAGCTTTCTTT. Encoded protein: CASMVGTMGSEAFF. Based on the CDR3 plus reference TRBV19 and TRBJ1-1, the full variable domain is DGGITQSPKYLFRKEGQNVTLSCEQNLNHDAMYWYRQDPGQGLRLIYYSQIVNDFQKGDIAEGYSVSREKKESFPLTVTSAQKNPTAFYLCASMVGTMGSEAFFGQGTRLTVV.